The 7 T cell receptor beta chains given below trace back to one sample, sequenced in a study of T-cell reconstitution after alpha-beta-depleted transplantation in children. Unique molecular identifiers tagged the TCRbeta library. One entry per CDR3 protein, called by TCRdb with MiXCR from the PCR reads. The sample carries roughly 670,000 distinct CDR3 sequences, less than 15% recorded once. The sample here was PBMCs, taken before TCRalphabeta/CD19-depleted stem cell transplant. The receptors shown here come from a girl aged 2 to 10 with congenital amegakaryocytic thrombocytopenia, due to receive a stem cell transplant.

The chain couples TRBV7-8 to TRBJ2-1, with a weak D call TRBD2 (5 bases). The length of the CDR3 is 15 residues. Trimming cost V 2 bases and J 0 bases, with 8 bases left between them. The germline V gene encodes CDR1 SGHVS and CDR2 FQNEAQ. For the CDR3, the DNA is TGTGCCAGCAGCTTAAACGGGATCTCCTACAATGAGCAGTTCTTC. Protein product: CASSLNGISYNEQFF.

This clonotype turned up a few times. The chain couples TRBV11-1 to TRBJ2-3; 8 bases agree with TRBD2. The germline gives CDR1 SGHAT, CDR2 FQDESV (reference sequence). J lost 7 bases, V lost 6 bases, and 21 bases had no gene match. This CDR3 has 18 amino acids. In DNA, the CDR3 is TGTGCCAGCAGATCGAGTCCGGGACTAGAAAGGGAGTTGAATACGCAGTATTTT. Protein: CASRSSPGLERELNTQYF. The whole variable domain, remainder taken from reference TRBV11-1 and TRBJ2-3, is EAEVAQSPRYKITEKSQAVAFWCDPISGHATLYWYRQILGQGPELLVQFQDESVVDDSQLPKDRFSAERLKGVDSTLKIQPAELGDSAMYLCASRSSPGLERELNTQYFGPGTRLTVL.

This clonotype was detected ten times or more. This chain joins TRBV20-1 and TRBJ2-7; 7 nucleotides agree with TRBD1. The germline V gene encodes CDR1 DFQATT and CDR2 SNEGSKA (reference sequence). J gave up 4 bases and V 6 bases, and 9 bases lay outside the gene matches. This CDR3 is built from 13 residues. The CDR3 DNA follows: TGCAGTGCAACGGGACAGCAGTCATACGAGCAGTACTTC. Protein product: CSATGQQSYEQYF.

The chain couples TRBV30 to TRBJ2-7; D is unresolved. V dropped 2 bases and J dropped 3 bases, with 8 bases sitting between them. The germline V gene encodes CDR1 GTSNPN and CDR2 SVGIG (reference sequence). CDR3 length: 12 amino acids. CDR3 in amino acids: CAWSFINYEQYF. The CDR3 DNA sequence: TGTGCCTGGAGTTTTATTAACTACGAGCAGTACTTC.

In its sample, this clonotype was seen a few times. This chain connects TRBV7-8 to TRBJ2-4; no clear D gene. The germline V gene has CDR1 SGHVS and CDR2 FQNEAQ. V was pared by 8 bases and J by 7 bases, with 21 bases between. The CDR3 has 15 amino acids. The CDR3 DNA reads TGTGCCAGCCATCCCGCCCCAGTGTCCCCTAACATTCAGTACTTC. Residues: CASHPAPVSPNIQYF.

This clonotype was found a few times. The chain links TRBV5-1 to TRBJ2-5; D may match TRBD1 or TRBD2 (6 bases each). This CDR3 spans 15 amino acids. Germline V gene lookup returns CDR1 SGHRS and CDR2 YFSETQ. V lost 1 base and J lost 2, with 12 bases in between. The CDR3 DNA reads TGCGCCAGCAGCTTGAACGGGGGCAATCAAGAGACCCAGTACTTC. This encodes CASSLNGGNQETQYF.

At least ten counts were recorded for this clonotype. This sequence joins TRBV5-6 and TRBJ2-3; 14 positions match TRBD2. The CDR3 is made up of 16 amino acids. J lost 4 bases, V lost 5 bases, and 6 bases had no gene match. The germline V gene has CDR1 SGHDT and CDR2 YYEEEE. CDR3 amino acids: CASSHGLAGGSDTQYF. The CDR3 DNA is TGTGCCAGCAGTCATGGACTAGCGGGAGGTTCAGATACGCAGTATTTT.